These T cell receptor beta chains were read from a single sample in a study of CD8+CD57+ T cells in acquired aplastic anemia. TCRdb ran MiXCR on the reads and lists one entry per CDR3 protein. The table lists 200,000 or so distinct CDR3 sequences, more than 45% of them singletons. Sequencing was carried out using sorted CD4+, CD8+, or CD8+CD57+ T cells (not recorded which) from PBMCs. The receptors were sampled from a human donor with aplastic anemia. Each CDR3 is given without its conserved first and last residue. Each record gives: J gene, V gene, CDR3 protein.

>TRBJ2-5|TRBV20-1
SARVRGPQETQY
>TRBJ1-2|TRBV7-2
ASSARGQGYGYT
>TRBJ1-3|TRBV2
ASNVGGVVGNTIY
>TRBJ2-7|TRBV5-1
ASSQAGTSGRAVYEQY
>TRBJ1-2|TRBV7-8
ALGVGYGYT
>TRBJ2-7|TRBV2
ASSDPWTSPEQY
>TRBJ1-1|TRBV20-1
SAGGGWSETF
>TRBJ1-6|TRBV24-1
ATSDTAVESTKRPLH
>TRBJ2-5|TRBV20-1
SARMRGGAETQY
>TRBJ1-1|TRBV29-1
SASNRGMNTEAF
>TRBJ2-5|TRBV10-1
ASTPGVSGRAAKGLQETQY
>TRBJ2-1|TRBV20-1
SASGGPGTSGSNEQF
>TRBJ2-6|TRBV6-2/TRBV6-3
ASSYSIRVSGANVLT
>TRBJ1-2|TRBV6-5
ASSYQGGPLLGYT
>TRBJ2-7|TRBV7-3
ASSSAPGSYEQY
>TRBJ1-2|TRBV7-3
ASRPTGLYGYT
>TRBJ2-3|TRBV12-3/TRBV12-4
ASSFKGSDTQY
>TRBJ2-7|TRBV20-1
SARPFLPTVSYEQY
>TRBJ1-2|TRBV20-1
SAYFPGQVDYGYT
>TRBJ2-1|TRBV5-1
ASSFAYLYNEQF
>TRBJ2-7|TRBV25-1
ASSEFEGAEQY
>TRBJ1-2|TRBV7-2
ASSFGSDYGYT
>TRBJ1-6|TRBV13
ASSQEGRAEALH
>TRBJ2-7|TRBV24-1
ATSDAGQAVYEQY
>TRBJ2-2|TRBV15
ATSRDREGTGELF
>TRBJ2-1|TRBV29-1
GATGTSGIFYEQC
>TRBJ2-2|TRBV6-1
ASSEGTGIAGELF
>TRBJ2-7|TRBV4-2
ASSHGTEGSLSYEQY
>TRBJ1-1|TRBV7-9
ASSWRVNEAF
>TRBJ2-3|TRBV7-3
ASSSGRDTQY
>TRBJ1-6|TRBV3-1
ASSQEINSPLH
>TRBJ2-3|TRBV7-9
ASSLSGRSPDTQY
>TRBJ1-3|TRBV5-1
ASSRTAGSGNTIY
>TRBJ2-7|TRBV20-1
SATGTGGGPLYEQY
>TRBJ1-1|TRBV10-3
AIRDRTEAF
>TRBJ2-7|TRBV19
ASSIGTGEWDEQY
>TRBJ1-2|TRBV11-2
ASSSGQGVYGYT
>TRBJ2-7|TRBV5-1
ASSVTSGSVYEQY
>TRBJ1-2|TRBV7-2
ASSPRQGGGGYT
>TRBJ1-2|TRBV9
ASSSKPGQGNYGYT
>TRBJ2-3|TRBV5-1
ASSSGGASGITDTQY
>TRBJ2-3|TRBV5-4
ASSLVVAAGFTDTQY
>TRBJ2-7|TRBV18
ASSSDRVNGEQY
>TRBJ2-5|TRBV7-2
ASSWGPGEETQY
>TRBJ2-7|TRBV7-9
ASSLSHPGEQY
>TRBJ2-1|TRBV20-1
SAGLAGVYNEQF